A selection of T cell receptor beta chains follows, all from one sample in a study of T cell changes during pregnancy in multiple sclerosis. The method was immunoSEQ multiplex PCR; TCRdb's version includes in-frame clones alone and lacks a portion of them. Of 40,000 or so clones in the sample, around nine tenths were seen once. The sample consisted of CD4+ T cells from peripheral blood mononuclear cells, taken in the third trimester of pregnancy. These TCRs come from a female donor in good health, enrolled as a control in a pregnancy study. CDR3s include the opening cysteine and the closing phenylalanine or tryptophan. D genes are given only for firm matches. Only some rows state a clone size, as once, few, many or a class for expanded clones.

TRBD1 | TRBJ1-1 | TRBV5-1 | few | CASSLWGTAEAFF | TGCGCCAGCAGCTTGTGGGGGACAGCCGAAGCTTTCTTT
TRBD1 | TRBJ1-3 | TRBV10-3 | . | CAISRTGTGNTIYF | TGTGCCATCAGCCGGACAGGTACTGGAAACACCATATATTTT
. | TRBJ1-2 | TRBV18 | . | CASSQQGSLYGYTF | TGTGCCAGCTCCCAGCAGGGATCTCTCTATGGCTACACCTTC
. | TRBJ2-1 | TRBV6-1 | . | CASSRAEAYNEQFF | TGTGCCAGCAGCCGGGCGGAGGCCTACAATGAGCAGTTCTTC
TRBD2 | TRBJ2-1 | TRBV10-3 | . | CAISEPASGLRNEQFF | TGTGCCATCAGTGAGCCCGCTAGCGGTCTTCGGAATGAGCAGTTCTTC
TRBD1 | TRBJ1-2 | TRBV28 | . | CAGRDRGLGGYTF | TGTGCCGGCCGGGACAGGGGTTTGGGTGGCTACACCTTC
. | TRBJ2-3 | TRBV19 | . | CASSPRSRRPSSTDTQYF | TGTGCCAGTAGTCCCCGTTCGAGGAGACCCTCTAGCACAGATACGCAGTATTTT
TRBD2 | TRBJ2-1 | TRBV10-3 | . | CAISDGAGDTYVNEQFF | TGTGCCATCAGTGATGGAGCGGGGGACACTTATGTCAATGAGCAGTTCTTC
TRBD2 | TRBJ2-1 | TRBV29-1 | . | CSVEGTSGPHNEQFF | TGCAGCGTTGAGGGGACTAGCGGGCCTCACAATGAGCAGTTCTTC
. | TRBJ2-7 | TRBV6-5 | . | CASSRQGGPLEQYF | TGTGCCAGCAGTAGGCAGGGGGGACCCTTAGAGCAGTACTTC
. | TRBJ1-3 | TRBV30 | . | CAWSSRRGTGNTIYF | TGTGCCTGGAGTTCCCGCAGGGGCACTGGAAACACCATATATTTT
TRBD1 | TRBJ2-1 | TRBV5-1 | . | CASSLVGDRAYNEQFF | TGCGCCAGCAGCTTGGTGGGGGACAGGGCCTACAATGAGCAGTTCTTC
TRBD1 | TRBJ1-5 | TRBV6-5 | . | CASSIGGQLNQPQHF | TGTGCCAGCAGTATCGGGGGACAGCTAAATCAGCCCCAGCATTTT
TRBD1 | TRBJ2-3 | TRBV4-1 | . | CASSQLPPGQGLGSPTDTQYF | TGCGCCAGCAGCCAGCTCCCTCCGGGACAGGGACTCGGGAGCCCCACAGATACGCAGTATTTT
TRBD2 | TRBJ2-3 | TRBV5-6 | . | CASSLELAGVGGADTQYF | TGTGCCAGCAGCTTGGAACTAGCGGGAGTCGGTGGCGCAGATACGCAGTATTTT
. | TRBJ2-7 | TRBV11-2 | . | CASSFAGSGEQYF | TGTGCCAGCAGCTTCGCGGGATCTGGCGAGCAGTACTTC
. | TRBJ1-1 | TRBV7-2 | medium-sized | CASSLFDSTEAFF | TGTGCCAGCAGCTTATTTGACAGCACTGAAGCTTTCTTT
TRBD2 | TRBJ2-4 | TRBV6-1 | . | CASSEASRPGGF | TGTGCCAGCAGTGAAGCTAGCAGGCCGGGGGGGTTC
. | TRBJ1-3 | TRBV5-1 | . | CASSLYTGNQGNTIYF | TGCGCCAGCAGCTTGTATACAGGGAACCAAGGAAACACCATATATTTT
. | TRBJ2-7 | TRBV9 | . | CASSVDSSQGYEQYF | TGTGCCAGCAGCGTAGACTCAAGCCAGGGCTACGAGCAGTACTTC
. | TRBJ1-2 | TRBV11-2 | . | CASSLEGDYGYTF | TGTGCCAGCAGCTTAGAAGGAGACTATGGCTACACCTTC
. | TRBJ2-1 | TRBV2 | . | CASSPGYNEQFF | TGTGCCAGCAGCCCCGGCTACAATGAGCAGTTCTTC